This T cell receptor (beta chain) was recovered during a study of T cells after yellow fever vaccination. Background on the study: Preparation of fractions with low cell numbers was performed using SMART-Seq v4 Ultra Low Input.

Details on this clonotype: Antigen: not known.

Study results and limitations: Subsequent to the booster, the majority of primary-vaccination clones reappeared (96% CD4, 85% to 90% CD8).

A single record per CDR3 protein comes from TCRdb applying MiXCR to the 5' RACE reads. The sample lists more than 350,000 distinct CDR3 sequences, around a tenth occurring once. The germline gives CDR1 SGHRS, CDR2 YFSETQ. The CDR3 is 12 amino acids. V was trimmed by 3 bases and J by 5 bases, leaving 8 bases between them. The sequence was collected from a man aged 18 to 29 who received the YFV17D yellow fever vaccine. This chain joins TRBV5-1 and TRBJ2-5; D ambiguous. The material was PBMCs, obtained on the day of the first yellow fever vaccination. CDR3 nucleotides: TGCGCCAGCAGCTCCCCGAGGGAGACCCAGTACTTC. Translated: CASSSPRETQYF.